This paragraph covers one T cell receptor beta chain sequence. Looked up from germline, CDR1 is KGHSH and CDR2 is LQKENI. V trimming: 3 bases; J trimming: 0 bases; junction bases outside the gene matches: 5. The CDR3 is 17 residues long. The PCR made use of 60 Vbeta and 13 Jbeta primers. Some clones are missing from TCRdb's copy, which holds only in-frame ones; the method was immunoSEQ multiplex PCR. The table lists some 90,000 clones, around 79% of them singletons. The data are from a study of cytomegalovirus exposure and HLA in healthy donors. The source is a woman in her 70s in good health and CMV-seropositive. Sequencing was performed on PBMCs. The chain recombines TRBV18 with TRBJ2-6; TRBD1 agrees at 7 bases. CDR3 sequence (DNA): TGTGCCAGCTCACCCCTGACAGGGACCTCTGGGGCCAACGTCCTGACTTTC. It codes for CASSPLTGTSGANVLTF.